Listed below are T cell receptor beta chains from one sample, sequenced in a study of T-cell reconstitution after alpha-beta-depleted transplantation in children. TCRdb independently ran MiXCR on the PCR reads; one entry per CDR3 protein. The data hold 550,000 to 800,000 distinct CDR3 sequences, with roughly 14% observed a single time. This material consisted of PBMCs, taken before TCRalphabeta/CD19-depleted stem cell transplant. The receptors derive from a girl aged 2 to 10 with congenital amegakaryocytic thrombocytopenia, due to receive a stem cell transplant. CDR3s include the opening cysteine and the closing phenylalanine or tryptophan. Each record gives: CDR3 DNA, CDR3 protein, J gene, clone size, D gene, V gene. D genes are given only for firm matches. The size field is filled for only some rows; it gives once, few, many or a size class.

TGCGCCAGCAGCTTGGGGACTAGCCATCTTTACGAGCAGTACTTC CASSLGTSHLYEQYF TRBJ2-7 few TRBD2 TRBV5-1
TGTGCCAGCTCACTGTCCCGGACAGGGGCGGGCGAGCAGTACTTC CASSLSRTGAGEQYF TRBJ2-7 few TRBD1 TRBV18
TGCGCCAGCAGCCGGGAGAGCCTGGCGAATGAGCAGTTCTTC CASSRESLANEQFF TRBJ2-1 few . TRBV10-2
TGCGCCAGCAGCTTTGGGGCCACGAACACTGAAGCTTTCTTT CASSFGATNTEAFF TRBJ1-1 . . TRBV5-1
TGTGCCAGCAGCTTAGCGGGCGCGGCCCGGTTCTTC CASSLAGAARFF TRBJ2-1 many . TRBV7-9
TGCGCCAGCAGCTTGGGGGAGCTTTACGAGCAGTACTTC CASSLGELYEQYF TRBJ2-7 many . TRBV5-1
TGCGCCAGCAGTCAATTGGTACGGGACAGGGAAGGCGAGCAGTACTTC CASSQLVRDREGEQYF TRBJ2-7 . TRBD1 TRBV23-1
TGCAGTGCCCATATCGGGGGAATCACAGATACGCAGTATTTT CSAHIGGITDTQYF TRBJ2-3 . . TRBV20-1
TGTGCCAGCAGTTTAACCTACGAGCTGTACTTC CASSLTYELYF TRBJ2-7 . . TRBV28
TGCGCCAGCAGCTTGGTAGCGGGACCCGGGGAGCTGTTTTTT CASSLVAGPGELFF TRBJ2-2 few TRBD2 TRBV5-1
TGTGCCAGCAGCCTGTGGGACAGCAACACTGAAGCTTTCTTT CASSLWDSNTEAFF TRBJ1-1 . TRBD1 TRBV7-6
TGCGCCAGCAGCTCTAGCGGGAGGCCCGTCGAGCAGTTCTTC CASSSSGRPVEQFF TRBJ2-1 . TRBD2 TRBV5-1
TGCGCCAGCAGCGACCCACTGGGAAACACCATATATTTT CASSDPLGNTIYF TRBJ1-3 . . TRBV5-1
TGCAGTGCTAGGAAACCGGGACTAGACTTAAATGAGCAGTTCTTC CSARKPGLDLNEQFF TRBJ2-1 many TRBD2 TRBV20-1
TGCGCCAGCAGCTTGGTGGCCAGTCACCTCCAAGAGACCCAGTACTTC CASSLVASHLQETQYF TRBJ2-5 . . TRBV5-1
TGTGCCAGCAGTAGAGGGCCTCTCTCTGGAAACACCATATATTTT CASSRGPLSGNTIYF TRBJ1-3 . . TRBV28
TGCAGTGCTAGAGATTTAAGGACTAGCGGTGACTACGAGCAGTACTTC CSARDLRTSGDYEQYF TRBJ2-7 many TRBD2 TRBV20-1
TGCAGTGCTAGGAAACTAGCGGGAGCCTACGAGCAGTACTTC CSARKLAGAYEQYF TRBJ2-7 many TRBD2 TRBV20-1
TGTGCCAGCAGCTTAAGTCGGTCTACTAGCGGGAGGGGAGGCACAGATACGCAGTATTTT CASSLSRSTSGRGGTDTQYF TRBJ2-3 few TRBD2 TRBV11-1
TGCGCCAGCAGCTTGTATTCCAGCTATGGCTACACCTTC CASSLYSSYGYTF TRBJ1-2 few . TRBV5-1
TGCGCCAGCAGCAGGGGACAGGGTCTGAACACTGAAGCTTTCTTT CASSRGQGLNTEAFF TRBJ1-1 . TRBD1 TRBV5-1
TGCGCCAGCAGCCTAGGTTGGAGCGCAGATACGCAGTATTTT CASSLGWSADTQYF TRBJ2-3 . . TRBV5-1
TGCGCCAGCAGCTCGGGGCCCGGCTACACCTTC CASSSGPGYTF TRBJ1-2 . . TRBV5-1
TGTGCCAGCAGCTTAGAGCAGGGGAACACTGAAGCTTTCTTT CASSLEQGNTEAFF TRBJ1-1 many . TRBV7-9